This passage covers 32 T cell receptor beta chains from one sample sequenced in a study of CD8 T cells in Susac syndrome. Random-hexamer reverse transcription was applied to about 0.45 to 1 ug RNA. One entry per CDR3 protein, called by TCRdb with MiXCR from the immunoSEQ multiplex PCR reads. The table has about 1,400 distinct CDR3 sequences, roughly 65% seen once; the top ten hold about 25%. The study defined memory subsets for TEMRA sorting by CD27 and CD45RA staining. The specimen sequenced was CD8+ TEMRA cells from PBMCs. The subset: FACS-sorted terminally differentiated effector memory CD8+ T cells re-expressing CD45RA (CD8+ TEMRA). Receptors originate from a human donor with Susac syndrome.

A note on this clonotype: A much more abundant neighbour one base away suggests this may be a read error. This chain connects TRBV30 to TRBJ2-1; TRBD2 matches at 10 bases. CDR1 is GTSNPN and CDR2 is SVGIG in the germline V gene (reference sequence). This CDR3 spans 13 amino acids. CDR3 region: CAWNLAGVNELFF. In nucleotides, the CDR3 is TGTGCCTGGAACCTAGCGGGGGTTAATGAGCTGTTCTTC. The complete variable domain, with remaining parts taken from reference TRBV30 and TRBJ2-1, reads SQTIHQWPATLVQPVGSPLSLECTVEGTSNPNLYWYRQAAGRGLQLLFYSVGIGQISSEVPQNLSASRPQDRQFILSSKKLLLSDSGFYLCAWNLAGVNELFFGPGTRLTVL.

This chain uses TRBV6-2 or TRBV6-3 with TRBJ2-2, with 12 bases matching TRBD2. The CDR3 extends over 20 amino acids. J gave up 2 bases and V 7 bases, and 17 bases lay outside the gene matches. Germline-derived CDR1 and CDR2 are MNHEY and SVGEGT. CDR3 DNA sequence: TGTGCCAGCAACGGCGAACTTGGGCCTAGCGGGGGGGCTAACACCGGGGAGCTGTTTTTT. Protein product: CASNGELGPSGGANTGELFF.

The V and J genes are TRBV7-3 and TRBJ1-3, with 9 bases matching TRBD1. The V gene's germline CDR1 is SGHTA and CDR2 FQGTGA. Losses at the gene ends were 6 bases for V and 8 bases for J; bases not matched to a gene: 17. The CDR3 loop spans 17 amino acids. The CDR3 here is CASSLLSGQGKEDTIYF. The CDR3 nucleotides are TGTGCCAGCAGTCTCCTTTCGGGACAGGGAAAAGAAGACACCATATATTTT.

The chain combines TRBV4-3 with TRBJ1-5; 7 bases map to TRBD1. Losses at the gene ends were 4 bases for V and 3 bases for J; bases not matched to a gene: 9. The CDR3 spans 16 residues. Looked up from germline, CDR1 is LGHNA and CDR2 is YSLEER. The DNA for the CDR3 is TGCGCCAGCAGCCTCAACCTTGGACAGGCCAATCAGCCCCAGCATTTT. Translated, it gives CASSLNLGQANQPQHF.

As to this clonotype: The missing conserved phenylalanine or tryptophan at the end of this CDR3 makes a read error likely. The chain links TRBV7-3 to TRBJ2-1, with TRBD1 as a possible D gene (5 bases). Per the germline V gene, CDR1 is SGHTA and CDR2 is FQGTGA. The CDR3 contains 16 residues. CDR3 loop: CASSLDPRVPYNKQFL. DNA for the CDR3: TGTGCCAGCAGCTTAGACCCCAGGGTACCCTACAATAAGCAGTTCTTG.

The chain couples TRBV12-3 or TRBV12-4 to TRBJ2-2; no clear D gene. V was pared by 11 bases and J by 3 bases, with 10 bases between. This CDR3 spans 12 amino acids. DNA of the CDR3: TGTGCCTGGAGTAAGTACACCGGGGAGCTGTTTTTT. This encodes CAWSKYTGELFF.

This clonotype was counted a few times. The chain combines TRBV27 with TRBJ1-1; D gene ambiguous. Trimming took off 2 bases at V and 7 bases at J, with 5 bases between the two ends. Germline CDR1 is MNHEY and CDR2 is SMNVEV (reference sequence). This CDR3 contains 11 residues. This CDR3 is CASSLGNEAFF. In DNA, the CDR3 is TGTGCCAGCAGTTTAGGGAATGAAGCTTTCTTT.

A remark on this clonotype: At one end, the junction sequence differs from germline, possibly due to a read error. The CDR3 sequence is CASSQAGDTDTQYF. CDR3 nucleotide sequence: TGCGCCAGCAGCCAAGCAGGAGATACAGATACGCAGTATTTT. The chain links TRBV7-9 to TRBJ2-3; D is undetermined. CDR1 and CDR2 from the germline V gene are SEHNR and FQNEAQ (reference sequence). This CDR3 has 14 residues.

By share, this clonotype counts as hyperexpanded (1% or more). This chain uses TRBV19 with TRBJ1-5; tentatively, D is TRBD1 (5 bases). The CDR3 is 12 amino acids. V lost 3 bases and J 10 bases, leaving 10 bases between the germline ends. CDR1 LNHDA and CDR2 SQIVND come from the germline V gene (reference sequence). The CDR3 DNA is TGTGCCAGTAGTATCGGGGACCCCCCCCAGCATTTT. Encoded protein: CASSIGDPPQHF.

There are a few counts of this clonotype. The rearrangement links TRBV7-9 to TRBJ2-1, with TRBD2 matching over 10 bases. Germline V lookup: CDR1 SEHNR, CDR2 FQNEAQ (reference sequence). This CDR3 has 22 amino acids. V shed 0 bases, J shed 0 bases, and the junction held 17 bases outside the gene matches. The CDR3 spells CASSLALIPGLATNFSYNEQFF. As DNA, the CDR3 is TGTGCCAGCAGCTTAGCGCTAATCCCGGGACTAGCGACGAACTTCTCCTACAATGAGCAGTTCTTC.

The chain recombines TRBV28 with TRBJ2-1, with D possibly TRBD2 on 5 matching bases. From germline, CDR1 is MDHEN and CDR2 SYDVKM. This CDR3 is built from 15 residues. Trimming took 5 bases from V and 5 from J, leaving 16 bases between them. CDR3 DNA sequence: TGTGCCAGCAGTCCCCTGGACTCGAAAAACAATGAGCAGTTCTTC. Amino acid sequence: CASSPLDSKNNEQFF.

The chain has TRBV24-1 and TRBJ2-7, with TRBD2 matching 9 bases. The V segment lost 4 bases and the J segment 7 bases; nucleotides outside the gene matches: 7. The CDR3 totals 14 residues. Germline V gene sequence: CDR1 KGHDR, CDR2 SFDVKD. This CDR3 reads CATSDETSGNEQYF. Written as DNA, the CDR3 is TGTGCCACCAGTGACGAGACTAGCGGTAATGAGCAGTACTTC.

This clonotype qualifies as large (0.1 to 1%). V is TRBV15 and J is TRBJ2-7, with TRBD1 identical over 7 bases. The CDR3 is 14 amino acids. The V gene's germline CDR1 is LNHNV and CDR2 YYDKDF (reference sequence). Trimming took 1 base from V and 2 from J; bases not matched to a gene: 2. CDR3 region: CATSRGTGAYEQYF. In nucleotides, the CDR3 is TGTGCCACCAGCAGAGGGACAGGAGCCTACGAGCAGTACTTC.

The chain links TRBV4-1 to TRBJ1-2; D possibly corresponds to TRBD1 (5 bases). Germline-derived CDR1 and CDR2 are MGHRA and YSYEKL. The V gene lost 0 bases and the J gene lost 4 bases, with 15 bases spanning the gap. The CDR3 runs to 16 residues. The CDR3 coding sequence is TGCGCCAGCAGCCAAGAAGGACCGGGGGTGATCTATGGCTACACCTTC. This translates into CASSQEGPGVIYGYTF.

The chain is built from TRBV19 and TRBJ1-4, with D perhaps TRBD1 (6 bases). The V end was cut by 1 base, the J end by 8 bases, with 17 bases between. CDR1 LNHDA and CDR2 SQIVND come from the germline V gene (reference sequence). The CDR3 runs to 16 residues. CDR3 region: CASSIGDNARKEKLFF. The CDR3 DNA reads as TGTGCCAGTAGTATAGGGGACAACGCGAGGAAGGAAAAACTGTTTTTT.

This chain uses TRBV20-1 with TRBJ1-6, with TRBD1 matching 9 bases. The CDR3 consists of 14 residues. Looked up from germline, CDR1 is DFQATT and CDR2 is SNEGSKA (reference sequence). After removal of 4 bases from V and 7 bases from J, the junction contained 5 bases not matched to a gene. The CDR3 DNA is TGCAGTGCTACCGGACAGGGGCGAAATTCACCCCTCCACTTT. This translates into CSATGQGRNSPLHF.

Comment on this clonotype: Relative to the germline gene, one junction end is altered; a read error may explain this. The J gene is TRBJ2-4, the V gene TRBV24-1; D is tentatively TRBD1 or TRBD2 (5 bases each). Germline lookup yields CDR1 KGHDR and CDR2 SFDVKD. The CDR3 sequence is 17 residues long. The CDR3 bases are TGTGACACCAGTGATGGATTAAACGGGGCAGGTAAAAACATTCAGTACTTC. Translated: CDTSDGLNGAGKNIQYF.

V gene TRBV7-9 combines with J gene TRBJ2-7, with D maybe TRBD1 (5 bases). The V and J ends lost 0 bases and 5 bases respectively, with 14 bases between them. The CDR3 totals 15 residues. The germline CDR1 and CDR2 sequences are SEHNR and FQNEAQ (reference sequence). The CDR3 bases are TGTGCCAGCAGCTTAGCGCTTTTGGGGCGGCACGAGCAGTACTTC. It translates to CASSLALLGRHEQYF.

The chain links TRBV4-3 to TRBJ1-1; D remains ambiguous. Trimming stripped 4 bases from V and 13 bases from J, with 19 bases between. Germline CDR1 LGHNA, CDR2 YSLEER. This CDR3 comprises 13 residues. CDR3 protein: CASSPSRNTVGFF. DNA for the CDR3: TGCGCCAGCAGCCCCTCCAGGAACACTGTAGGTTTCTTT.

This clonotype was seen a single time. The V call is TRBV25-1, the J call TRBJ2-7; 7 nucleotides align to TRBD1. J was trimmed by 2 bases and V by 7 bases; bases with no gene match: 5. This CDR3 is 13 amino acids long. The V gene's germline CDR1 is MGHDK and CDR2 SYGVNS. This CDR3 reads CASTGTATYEQYF. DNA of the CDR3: TGTGCCAGCACCGGGACAGCTACCTACGAGCAGTACTTC.

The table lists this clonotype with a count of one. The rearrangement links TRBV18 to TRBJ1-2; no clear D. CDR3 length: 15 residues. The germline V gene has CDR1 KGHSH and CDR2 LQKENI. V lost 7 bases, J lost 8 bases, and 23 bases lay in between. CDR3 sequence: CASFVGRAAGAGYTF. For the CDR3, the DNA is TGTGCCAGCTTCGTTGGCCGGGCAGCCGGAGCGGGCTACACCTTC.

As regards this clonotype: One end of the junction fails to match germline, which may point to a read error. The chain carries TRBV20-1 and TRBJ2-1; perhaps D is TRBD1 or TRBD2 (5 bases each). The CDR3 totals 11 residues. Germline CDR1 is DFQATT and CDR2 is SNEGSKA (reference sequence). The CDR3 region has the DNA TGCAGTGCTAAGAGGAGGACACACGGGGTCTTC. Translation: CSAKRRTHGVF.

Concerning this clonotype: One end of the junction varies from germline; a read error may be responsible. CDR3 residues: CSSSKNTGDLFF. In nucleotides, the CDR3 is TGTTCCAGCAGTAAGAACACCGGGGATCTGTTTTTT. The chain couples TRBV12-3 or TRBV12-4 to TRBJ2-2; a possible D gene is TRBD2 (5 bases). The CDR3 loop spans 12 amino acids.

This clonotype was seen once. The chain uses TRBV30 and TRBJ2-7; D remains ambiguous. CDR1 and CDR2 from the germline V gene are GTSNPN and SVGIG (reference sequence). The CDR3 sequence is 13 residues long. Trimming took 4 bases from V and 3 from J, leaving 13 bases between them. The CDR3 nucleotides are TGTGCCTGGAATCCGGGCTCCGGCTACGAGCAGTACTTC. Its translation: CAWNPGSGYEQYF.

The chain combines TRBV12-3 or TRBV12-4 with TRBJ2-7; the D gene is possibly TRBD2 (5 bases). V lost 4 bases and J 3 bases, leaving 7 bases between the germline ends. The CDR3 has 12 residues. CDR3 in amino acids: CASSSEGYEQYF. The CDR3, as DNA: TGTGCCAGCAGTTCCGAGGGCTACGAGCAGTACTTC.

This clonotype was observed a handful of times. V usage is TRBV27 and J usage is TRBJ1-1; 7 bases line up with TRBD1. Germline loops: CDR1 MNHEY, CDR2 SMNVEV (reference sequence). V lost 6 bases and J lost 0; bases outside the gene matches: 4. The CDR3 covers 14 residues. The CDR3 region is CASSPGQLNTEAFF. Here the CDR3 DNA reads TGTGCCAGCAGCCCGGGACAGCTGAACACTGAAGCTTTCTTT.

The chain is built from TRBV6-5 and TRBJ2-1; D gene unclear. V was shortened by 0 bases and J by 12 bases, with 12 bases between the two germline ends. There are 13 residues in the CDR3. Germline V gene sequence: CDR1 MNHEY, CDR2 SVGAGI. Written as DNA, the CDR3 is TGTGCCAGCAGTTACTCTACCTTCATTGTGCAGTTCTTC. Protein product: CASSYSTFIVQFF.

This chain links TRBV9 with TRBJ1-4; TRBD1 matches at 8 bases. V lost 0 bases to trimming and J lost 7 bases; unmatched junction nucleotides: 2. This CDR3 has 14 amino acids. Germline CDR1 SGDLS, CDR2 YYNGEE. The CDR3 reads CASSVGTGPEKLFF. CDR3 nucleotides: TGTGCCAGCAGCGTAGGGACAGGGCCTGAAAAACTGTTTTTT.

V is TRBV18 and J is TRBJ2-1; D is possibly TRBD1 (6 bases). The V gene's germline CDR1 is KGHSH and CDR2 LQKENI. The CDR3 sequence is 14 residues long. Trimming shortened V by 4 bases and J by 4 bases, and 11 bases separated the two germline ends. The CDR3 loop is CASSRTGYYNEQFF. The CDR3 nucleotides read TGTGCCAGCTCACGTACAGGGTATTACAATGAGCAGTTCTTC.

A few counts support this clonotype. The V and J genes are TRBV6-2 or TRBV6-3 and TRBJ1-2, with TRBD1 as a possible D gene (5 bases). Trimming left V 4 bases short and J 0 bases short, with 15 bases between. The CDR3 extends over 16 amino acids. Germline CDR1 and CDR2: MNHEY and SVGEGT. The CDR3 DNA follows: TGTGCCAGCAGTTTATCCCCCTCGACAGCTAACTATGGCTACACCTTC. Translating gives CASSLSPSTANYGYTF.

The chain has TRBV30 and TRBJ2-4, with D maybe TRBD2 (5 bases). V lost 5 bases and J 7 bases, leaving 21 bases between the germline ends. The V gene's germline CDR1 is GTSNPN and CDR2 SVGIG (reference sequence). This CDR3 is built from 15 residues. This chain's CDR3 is CAWGISDLASNIQYF. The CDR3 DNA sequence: TGTGCCTGGGGAATTAGCGATCTAGCCTCCAACATTCAGTACTTC.

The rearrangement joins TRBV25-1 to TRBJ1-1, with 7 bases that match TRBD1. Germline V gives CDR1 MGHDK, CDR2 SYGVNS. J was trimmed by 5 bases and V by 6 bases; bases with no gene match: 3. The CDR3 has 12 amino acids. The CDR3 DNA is TGTGCCAGCAGGACAGGGAAGACTGAAGCTTTCTTT. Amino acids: CASRTGKTEAFF.